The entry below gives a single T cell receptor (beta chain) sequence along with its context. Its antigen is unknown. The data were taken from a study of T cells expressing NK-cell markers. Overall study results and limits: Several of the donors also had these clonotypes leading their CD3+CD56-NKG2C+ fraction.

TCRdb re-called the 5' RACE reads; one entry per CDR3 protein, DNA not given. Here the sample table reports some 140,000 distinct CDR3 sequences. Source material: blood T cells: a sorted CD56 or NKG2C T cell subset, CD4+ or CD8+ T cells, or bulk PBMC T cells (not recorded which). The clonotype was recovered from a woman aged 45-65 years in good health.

The CDR3 is CASSQARSSRPDTQYF. The chain recombines TRBV3-1 with TRBJ2-3; TCRdb's D call, TRBD2, is unchecked because there is no DNA. Germline assignment: CDR1 LGHDT and CDR2 YNNKEL (reference sequence). The CDR3 runs 16 residues.